Listed below are T cell receptor beta chains from one sample, sequenced in a study of blood T cell repertoires in COVID-19. Sequenced by immunoSEQ multiplex PCR; TCRdb stores in-frame clones only, minus some. The data hold some 330,000 clones, with around 83% observed a single time. The sequenced material came from PBMCs or T cells enriched from blood (not recorded which). These receptors came from a woman in her fifties or sixties who had recovered from COVID-19. CDR3s include the opening cysteine and the closing phenylalanine or tryptophan. Fields, in order: V gene, CDR3 length, J gene, clone size, D gene, CDR3 protein, CDR3 DNA. A D gene is named only where the DNA matches it firmly. The size entry is marked missing in some rows and otherwise reads once, few, many or a size class.

TRBV7-6	13	TRBJ1-2	NA	TRBD1	CASSPGQTYGYTF	TGTGCCAGCAGTCCGGGACAGACGTATGGCTACACCTTC
TRBV18	13	TRBJ1-2	NA	NA	CASSPRGSDGYTF	TGTGCCAGCTCACCAAGAGGGTCTGATGGCTACACCTTC
TRBV27	18	TRBJ2-7	NA	TRBD2	CASSLSPSGGHDAFEQYF	TGTGCCAGCAGTCTAAGTCCTAGCGGGGGCCATGACGCTTTCGAGCAGTACTTC
TRBV27	14	TRBJ1-2	NA	NA	CASSPVTGLKGYTF	TGTGCCAGCAGCCCGGTAACAGGGTTGAAGGGCTACACCTTC
TRBV4-1	18	TRBJ2-3	NA	TRBD2	CASSQEGRASGSTDTQYF	TGCGCCAGCAGCCAAGAGGGGCGGGCTAGCGGGAGCACAGATACGCAGTATTTT
TRBV12-3/TRBV12-4	11	TRBJ2-3	NA	NA	CASSFRDTQYF	TGTGCCAGCAGTTTTCGAGATACGCAGTATTTT
TRBV2	15	TRBJ1-6	NA	NA	CASTKSSSYNSPLHF	TGTGCCAGCACCAAGAGTTCCTCCTATAATTCACCCCTCCACTTT
TRBV6-5	12	TRBJ1-2	NA	NA	CASSSGLYGYTF	TGTGCCAGCAGTTCGGGACTTTATGGCTACACCTTC
TRBV3-1/TRBV3-2	16	TRBJ1-2	NA	NA	CASSPSFGDIDYGYTF	TGTGCCAGCAGCCCATCATTTGGGGACATCGACTATGGCTACACCTTC
TRBV6-6	15	TRBJ1-2	once	TRBD1	CASKQGASSNYGYTF	TGTGCCAGCAAGCAGGGGGCTTCGTCTAACTATGGCTACACCTTC
TRBV5-1	15	TRBJ2-1	NA	TRBD1	CASSLRTGGNNEQFF	TGCGCCAGCAGCTTACGGACAGGGGGAAACAATGAGCAGTTCTTC
TRBV2	16	TRBJ1-1	NA	TRBD1	CASSFTPMTGVTEAFF	TGTGCCAGCAGTTTTACCCCCATGACAGGGGTCACTGAAGCTTTCTTT